This T cell receptor (beta chain) was retrieved from a study of OX40 agonist ivuxolimab in advanced cancers. Whole-study context: The dose-escalation group included hepatocellular carcinoma, melanoma, renal cell carcinoma and head and neck cancer.

As for this clone: Its antigen remains unknown.

Overall study results and limits: More expanded clones were found, on average, in CD8+ than in CD4+ T cells.

Sequencing used immunoSEQ multiplex PCR; TCRdb keeps in-frame clones, though not all of them. The table lists approximately 72,000 clones, around nine tenths of them singletons, with about 0.9% in the top ten. CDR3 length: 15 amino acids. The germline CDR1 and CDR2 sequences are SGHRS and YFSETQ. V was pared by 4 bases and J by 6 bases, with 11 bases of the junction left unmatched. The source material was CD4+ or CD8+ T cells sorted from blood, sampled in a trial of the OX40 agonist ivuxolimab. This clonotype originated in an adult with an advanced solid tumor such as melanoma, head and neck, liver or kidney cancer. The chain carries TRBV5-1 and TRBJ1-1; 8 bases fit TRBD1. The CDR3 nucleotides are TGCGCCAGCAGCCCGGCCGTAGGACAGGGCTCTGAAGCTTTCTTT. This translates into CASSPAVGQGSEAFF. The whole variable domain, remainder taken from reference TRBV5-1 and TRBJ1-1, is KAGVTQTPRYLIKTRGQQVTLSCSPISGHRSVSWYQQTPGQGLQFLFEYFSETQRNKGNFPGRFSGRQFSNSRSEMNVSTLELGDSALYLCASSPAVGQGSEAFFGQGTRLTVV.